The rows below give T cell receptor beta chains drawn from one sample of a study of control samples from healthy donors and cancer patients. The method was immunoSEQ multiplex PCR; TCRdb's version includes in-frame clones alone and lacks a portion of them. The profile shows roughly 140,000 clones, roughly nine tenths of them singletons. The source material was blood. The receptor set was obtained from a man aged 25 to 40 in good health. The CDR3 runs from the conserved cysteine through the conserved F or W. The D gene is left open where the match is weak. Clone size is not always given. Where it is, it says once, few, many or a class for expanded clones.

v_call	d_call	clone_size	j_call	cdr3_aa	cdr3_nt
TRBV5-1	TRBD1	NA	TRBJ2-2	CASSLVAGGTGELFF	TGCGCCAGCAGCTTGGTCGCAGGGGGCACCGGGGAGCTGTTTTTT
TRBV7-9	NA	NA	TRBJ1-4	CASSLSLPGRLWEKLFF	TGTGCCAGCAGCTTAAGTCTACCGGGACGACTATGGGAAAAACTGTTTTTT
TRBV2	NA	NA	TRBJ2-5	CASNEGPLETQYF	TGTGCCAGCAACGAGGGACCATTAGAGACCCAGTACTTC
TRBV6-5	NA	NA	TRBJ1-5	CASSYSESNQPQHF	TGTGCCAGCAGTTACTCGGAGAGCAATCAGCCCCAGCATTTT
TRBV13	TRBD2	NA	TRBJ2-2	CASVSRGSGTNTGELFF	TGTGCCAGCGTATCACGTGGTAGCGGGACGAACACCGGGGAGCTGTTTTTT
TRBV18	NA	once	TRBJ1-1	CASSPPNPLGTEAFF	TGTGCCAGCTCACCACCGAACCCTCTGGGGACTGAAGCTTTCTTT
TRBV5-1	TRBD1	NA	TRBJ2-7	CASSFTGEGAYEQYF	TGCGCCAGCAGCTTCACAGGGGAAGGGGCCTACGAGCAGTACTTC
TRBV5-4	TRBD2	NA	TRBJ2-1	CASSLEAGGYNEQFF	TGTGCCAGCAGCCTTGAAGCGGGGGGATACAATGAGCAGTTCTTC
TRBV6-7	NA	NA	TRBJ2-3	CASMEDTQYF	TGTGCCAGCATGGAGGATACGCAGTATTTT
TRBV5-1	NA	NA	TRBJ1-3	CASGEGGNSGNTIYF	TGCGCCAGCGGCGAGGGCGGTAACTCTGGAAACACCATATATTTT
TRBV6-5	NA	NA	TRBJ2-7	CASRQGGLREQYF	TGTGCCAGCAGGCAGGGGGGTTTGCGGGAGCAGTACTTC
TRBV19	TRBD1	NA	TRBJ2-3	CASSIGTLTGRIDTQYF	TGTGCCAGTAGTATAGGTACTTTGACAGGGCGTATCGATACGCAGTATTTT
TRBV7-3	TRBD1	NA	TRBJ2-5	CASSAGTGLGETQYF	TGTGCCAGCAGCGCCGGGACAGGGCTTGGGGAGACCCAGTACTTC
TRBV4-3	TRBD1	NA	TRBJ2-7	CASSQVPTGPDEQYF	TGCGCCAGCAGCCAGGTTCCGACAGGGCCCGACGAGCAGTACTTC
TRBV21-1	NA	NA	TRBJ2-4	CASTNERPAKNIQYF	TGTGCCAGCACAAACGAACGGCCAGCCAAAAACATTCAGTACTTC
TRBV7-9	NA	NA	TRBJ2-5	CASSHTLGGAGETQYF	TGTGCCAGCAGCCACACCCTTGGGGGGGCTGGAGAGACCCAGTACTTC
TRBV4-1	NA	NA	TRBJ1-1	CASSQAGDGTEAFF	TGCGCCAGCAGCCAAGCAGGGGATGGCACTGAAGCTTTCTTT
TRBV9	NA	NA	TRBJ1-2	CASSKDARPNYGYTF	TGTGCCAGCAGCAAGGACGCCCGCCCCAACTATGGCTACACCTTC
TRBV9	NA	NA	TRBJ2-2	CASSVVDRINTGELFF	TGTGCCAGCAGCGTAGTGGATCGGATAAACACCGGGGAGCTGTTTTTT
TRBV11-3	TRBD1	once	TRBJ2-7	CASSLDRRDRASYEQYF	TGTGCCAGCAGCTTAGACCGCCGGGACAGGGCCTCCTACGAGCAGTACTTC
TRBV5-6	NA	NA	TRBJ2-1	CASSLNRVGVFDNEQFF	TGTGCCAGCAGCCTAAACAGGGTGGGAGTATTTGATAATGAGCAGTTCTTC
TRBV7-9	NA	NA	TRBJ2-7	CASSRGLTYEQYF	TGTGCCAGCAGCCGGGGTCTCACCTACGAGCAGTACTTC
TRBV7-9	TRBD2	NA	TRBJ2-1	CASTTILAGVTYNEQFF	TGTGCCAGCACCACAATACTAGCGGGAGTGACCTACAATGAGCAGTTCTTC
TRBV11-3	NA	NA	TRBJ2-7	CASSLAQEEQYF	TGTGCCAGCAGCTTAGCGCAGGAGGAGCAGTACTTC
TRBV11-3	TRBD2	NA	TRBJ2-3	CASSLRTPSGRARDTQYF	TGTGCCAGCAGCCTTAGGACCCCTAGCGGGAGGGCCAGGGATACGCAGTATTTT
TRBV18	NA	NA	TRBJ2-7	CASLRTDTYEQYF	TGTGCCAGCTTACGGACTGATACCTACGAGCAGTACTTC
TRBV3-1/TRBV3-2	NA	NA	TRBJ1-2	CASSRDPSTGGYTF	TGTGCCAGCAGCCGAGACCCAAGCACGGGTGGCTACACCTTC
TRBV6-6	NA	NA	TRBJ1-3	CASSRDGTGNTIYF	TGTGCCAGCAGCCGGGACGGGACCGGAAACACCATATATTTT